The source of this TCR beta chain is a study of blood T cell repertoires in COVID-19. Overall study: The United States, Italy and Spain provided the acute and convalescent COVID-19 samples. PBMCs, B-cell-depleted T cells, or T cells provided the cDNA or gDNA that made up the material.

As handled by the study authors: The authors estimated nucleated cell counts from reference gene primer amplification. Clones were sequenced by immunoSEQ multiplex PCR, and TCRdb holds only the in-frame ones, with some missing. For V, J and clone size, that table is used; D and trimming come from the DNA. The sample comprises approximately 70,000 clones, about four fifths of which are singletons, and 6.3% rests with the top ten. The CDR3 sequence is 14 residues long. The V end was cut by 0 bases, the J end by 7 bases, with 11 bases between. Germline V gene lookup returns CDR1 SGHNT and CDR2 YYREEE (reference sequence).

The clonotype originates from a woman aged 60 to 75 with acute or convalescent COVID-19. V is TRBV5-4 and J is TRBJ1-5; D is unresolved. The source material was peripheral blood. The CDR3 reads CASSLDRVKQPQHF. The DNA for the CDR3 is TGTGCCAGCAGCTTGGATCGAGTGAAGCAGCCCCAGCATTTT.